These 17 T cell receptor beta chains originate from one sample sequenced in a study of CD8 T cells in Susac syndrome (dated by TCRdb to the late 2010s). The library relied on the immunoSEQ multiplex PCR assay. RNA was extracted using the RNeasy kit, and 0.5 to 1 microgram was reverse transcribed with random hexamers. TCRdb took the public reads, trimmed them with fastp at Q25, ran MiXCR for clone calling and kept in-frame beta chains. Each CDR3 protein appears once, grouped with its most common genes and DNA. A total of about 150,000 distinct CDR3 sequences appear in this sample, roughly 95% of them only once. The ten largest make up 0.16% of the sample. The sample was CD4+ T cells from PBMCs. Every receptor here comes from a human donor with Susac syndrome.

The CDR3 region is CSVEKGTTGELFF. In nucleotides, the CDR3 is TGCAGCGTTGAGAAAGGGACCACCGGGGAGCTGTTTTTT. This chain connects TRBV29-1 to TRBJ2-2, with D perhaps being TRBD1 or TRBD2 (5 bases each). This CDR3 is 13 amino acids long. CDR1 SQVTM and CDR2 ANQGSEA come from the germline V gene. The V end lost 3 bases, the J end lost 4 bases, and 9 bases lay between the germline ends.

V gene TRBV20-1 combines with J gene TRBJ1-5, with D perhaps TRBD1 (6 bases). The germline V gene has CDR1 DFQATT and CDR2 SNEGSKA (reference sequence). The CDR3 consists of 15 residues. Trimming took off 6 bases at V and 0 bases at J, with 15 bases between the two ends. CDR3 protein: CSAQSGTHSNQPQHF. The CDR3, as DNA: TGCAGTGCCCAATCCGGGACACATAGCAATCAGCCCCAGCATTTT.

The V and J genes are TRBV29-1 and TRBJ1-1, with D tentatively TRBD1 (5 bases). Trimming shortened V by 7 bases and J by 4 bases, and 13 bases separated the two germline ends. Germline V lookup: CDR1 SQVTM, CDR2 ANQGSEA. The CDR3 runs to 12 residues. The CDR3 bases are TGCAGCGCCAACTACGGGGGCACTGAAGCTTTCTTT. This encodes CSANYGGTEAFF.

This clonotype was recorded once. The chain carries TRBV6-6 and TRBJ2-7; D tentatively fits TRBD1 or TRBD2 (6 bases each). Trimming took off 2 bases at V and 3 bases at J, with 14 bases between the two ends. The CDR3 has 15 amino acids. Germline CDR1 is MNHNY and CDR2 is SVGAGI (reference sequence). The CDR3 DNA sequence: TGTGCCAGCAGTTACGGGCCAGGGGAGGACTACGAGCAGTACTTC. Translated: CASSYGPGEDYEQYF.

The chain couples TRBV3-1 to TRBJ1-6; maybe TRBD1 (6 bases). V gave up 3 bases and J gave up 7 bases, with 13 bases separating them. Germline CDR1 and CDR2: LGHDT and YNNKEL (reference sequence). The CDR3 sequence is 15 residues long. The CDR3 region is CASSQPGRGNSPLHF. CDR3 DNA sequence: TGTGCCAGCAGCCAGCCTGGCAGGGGAAATTCACCCCTCCACTTT.

J is TRBJ2-5 and V is TRBV27; 9 bases are shared with TRBD2. This CDR3 contains 16 residues. The germline CDR1 and CDR2 sequences are MNHEY and SMNVEV (reference sequence). V trimming: 1 base; J trimming: 2 bases; junction bases outside the gene matches: 5. CDR3 protein: CASSLLSGGRQETQYF. DNA of the CDR3: TGTGCCAGCAGTTTATTAAGCGGGGGGCGACAAGAGACCCAGTACTTC.

The chain uses TRBV5-4 and TRBJ1-1; D is uncertain. V was pared by 3 bases and J by 11 bases, with 11 bases between. The CDR3 sequence is 11 residues long. Germline V gives CDR1 SGHNT, CDR2 YYREEE (reference sequence). CDR3 nucleotide sequence: TGTGCCAGCAGCTCCGGAACTGGGGCTTTCTTT. It specifies CASSSGTGAFF. Full variable domain (missing parts from reference TRBV5-4 and TRBJ1-1): ETGVTQSPTHLIKTRGQQVTLRCSSQSGHNTVSWYQQALGQGPQFIFQYYREEENGRGNFPPRFSGLQFPNYSSELNVNALELDDSALYLCASSSGTGAFFGQGTRLTVV.

This chain connects TRBV3-1 to TRBJ2-2; D remains unclear. Germline V lookup: CDR1 LGHDT, CDR2 YNNKEL (reference sequence). V lost 4 bases to trimming and J lost 6 bases, with 15 bases between them. The CDR3 has 15 amino acids. CDR3 sequence reads: CASSLASTKAGELFF. CDR3 in DNA: TGTGCCAGCAGCCTGGCCTCCACTAAGGCCGGGGAGCTGTTTTTT.

The chain has TRBV29-1 and TRBJ2-7; D is unresolved. The CDR3 spans 11 residues. V lost 7 bases to trimming and J lost 1 base, with 8 bases between them. Germline-derived CDR1 and CDR2 are SQVTM and ANQGSEA. The CDR3 region has the DNA TGCAGCGGACGGTCGTCCTACGAGCAGTACTTC. It is translated as CSGRSSYEQYF.

The chain employs TRBV7-3 and TRBJ1-1; no clear D gene. CDR3 length: 13 residues. Germline V CDR1 and CDR2: SGHTA, FQGTGA. Trimming cost V 5 bases and J 1 base, with 8 bases left between them. The CDR3 reads CASSRQPNTEAFF. CDR3 in DNA: TGTGCCAGCAGCCGACAACCGAACACTGAAGCTTTCTTT.

This sequence joins TRBV6-5 and TRBJ2-1, with a tentative D call TRBD1 (6 bases). The V end lost 0 bases, the J end lost 4 bases, and 16 bases lay between the germline ends. CDR1 MNHEY and CDR2 SVGAGI come from the germline V gene. This CDR3 spans 17 amino acids. CDR3 residues: CASSYSTGLNQYNEQFF. The CDR3 coding sequence is TGTGCCAGCAGTTACTCGACAGGCCTCAACCAATACAATGAGCAGTTCTTC.

This chain connects TRBV12-5 to TRBJ1-1, with D perhaps matching TRBD1 (5 bases). Trimming cost V 4 bases and J 4 bases, with 7 bases left between them. Germline CDR1 and CDR2: LGHNT and FRNRAP. CDR3 length: 12 residues. DNA of the CDR3: TGTGCTAGTGGTTGGGGGTTCACTGAAGCTTTCTTT. Its protein is CASGWGFTEAFF.

This chain's CDR3 is CASSQVTGSGIQYF. For the CDR3, the DNA is TGCGCCAGCAGCCAAGTGACAGGGTCGGGCATTCAGTACTTC. This sequence joins TRBV4-1 and TRBJ2-4; TRBD1 aligns across 7 bases. Germline V lookup: CDR1 MGHRA, CDR2 YSYEKL. Losses at the gene ends were 1 base for V and 9 bases for J; bases not matched to a gene: 6. CDR3 length: 14 amino acids.

CDR3 DNA: TGTGCCAGCAGTTTCGCCCCCTTGGGGCCCCAGCATTTT. It encodes CASSFAPLGPQHF. This chain connects TRBV12-3 or TRBV12-4 to TRBJ1-5; no reliable D call. This CDR3 comprises 13 residues. V gave up 3 bases and J gave up 9 bases, with 12 bases separating them.

This chain joins TRBV7-9 and TRBJ1-5; D call uncertain. The germline V gene has CDR1 SEHNR and CDR2 FQNEAQ (reference sequence). This CDR3 region has 13 residues. V was shortened by 6 bases and J by 2 bases, with 8 bases between the two germline ends. CDR3 nucleotide sequence: TGTGCCAGCAGTTATACAGGCAATCAGCCCCAGCATTTT. Its translation: CASSYTGNQPQHF.

The chain has TRBV29-1 and TRBJ1-5, with 7 bases identical to TRBD1. CDR1 and CDR2 (germline): SQVTM, ANQGSEA. The trim removed 4 bases at V and 7 bases at J, leaving 7 bases unmatched. The CDR3 covers 13 residues. CDR3 bases: TGCAGCGTTGTGAAGGGGGCGGGGCAGCCCCAGCATTTT. Amino acids: CSVVKGAGQPQHF. The variable domain in full, completed from reference TRBV29-1 and TRBJ1-5, reads SAVISQKPSRDICQRGTSLTIQCQVDSQVTMMFWYRQQPGQSLTLIATANQGSEATYESGFVIDKFPISRPNLTFSTLTVSNMSPEDSSIYLCSVVKGAGQPQHFGDGTRLSIL.

CDR3 nucleotide sequence: TGCAGCGTTCTCTATGACAGGGGACGGGGCTACACCTTC. Translated, it gives CSVLYDRGRGYTF. This chain uses TRBV29-1 with TRBJ1-2, with 8 bases identical to TRBD1. Germline V gene data show CDR1 as SQVTM and CDR2 as ANQGSEA. Trimming at V came to 5 bases and at J to 8 bases, leaving 10 bases not matched to a gene. The CDR3 totals 13 residues.